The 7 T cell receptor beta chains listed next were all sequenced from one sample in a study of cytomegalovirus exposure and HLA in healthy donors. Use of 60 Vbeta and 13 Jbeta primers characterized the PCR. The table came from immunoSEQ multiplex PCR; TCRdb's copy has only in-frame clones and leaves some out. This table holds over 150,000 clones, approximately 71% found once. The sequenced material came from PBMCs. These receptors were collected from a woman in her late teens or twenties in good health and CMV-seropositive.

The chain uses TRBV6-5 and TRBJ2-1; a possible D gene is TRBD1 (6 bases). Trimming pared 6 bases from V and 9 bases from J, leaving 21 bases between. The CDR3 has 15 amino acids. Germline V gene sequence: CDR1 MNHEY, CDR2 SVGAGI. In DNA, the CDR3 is TGTGCCAGCAGCCAAGCCAGGGGTTTTTTGGGTGAGCAGTTCTTC. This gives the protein CASSQARGFLGEQFF.

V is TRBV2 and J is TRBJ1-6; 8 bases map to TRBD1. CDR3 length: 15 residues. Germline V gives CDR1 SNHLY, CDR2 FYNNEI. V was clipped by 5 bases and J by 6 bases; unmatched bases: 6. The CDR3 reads CASSSWTGRNSPLHF. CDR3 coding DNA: TGTGCCAGCAGTTCGTGGACAGGGCGTAATTCACCCCTCCACTTT.

CDR3 region: CASSPTSGGHYETQYF. In nucleotides, the CDR3 is TGTGCCAGCAGTCCGACTAGCGGGGGGCATTATGAGACCCAGTACTTC. V and J are TRBV6-7 and TRBJ2-5, with 13 bases fitting TRBD2. TRBV6-7 is sorted into the ORF group, with uncertain function. The length of the CDR3 is 16 residues. After removal of 5 bases from V and 5 bases from J, the junction contained 8 bases not matched to a gene.

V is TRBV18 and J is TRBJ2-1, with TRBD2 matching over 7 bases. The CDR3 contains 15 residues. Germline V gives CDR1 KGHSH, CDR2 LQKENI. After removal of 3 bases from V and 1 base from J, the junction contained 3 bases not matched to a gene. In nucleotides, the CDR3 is TGTGCCAGCTCACCTAGGGGAGGGTCCTACAATGAGCAGTTCTTC. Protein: CASSPRGGSYNEQFF.

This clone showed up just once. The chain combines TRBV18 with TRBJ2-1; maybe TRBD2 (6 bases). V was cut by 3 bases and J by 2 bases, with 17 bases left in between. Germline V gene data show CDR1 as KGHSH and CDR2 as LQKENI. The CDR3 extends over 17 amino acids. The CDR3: CASSPLGLSRTYNEQFF. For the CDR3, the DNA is TGTGCCAGCTCACCCCTAGGACTATCACGAACCTACAATGAGCAGTTCTTC.

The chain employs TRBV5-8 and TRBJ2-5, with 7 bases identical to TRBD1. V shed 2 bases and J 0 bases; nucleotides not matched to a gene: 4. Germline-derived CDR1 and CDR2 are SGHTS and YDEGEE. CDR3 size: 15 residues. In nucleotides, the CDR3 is TGTGCCAGCAGCTTAGGGGGACAGCACCAAGAGACCCAGTACTTC. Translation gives CASSLGGQHQETQYF.

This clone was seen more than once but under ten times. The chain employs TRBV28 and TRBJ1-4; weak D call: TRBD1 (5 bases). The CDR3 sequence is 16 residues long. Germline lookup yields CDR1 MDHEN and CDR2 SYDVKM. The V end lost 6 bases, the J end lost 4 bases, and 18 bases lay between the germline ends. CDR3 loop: CASSPIQGQINEKLFF. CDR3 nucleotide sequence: TGTGCCAGCAGCCCTATCCAAGGACAAATTAATGAAAAACTGTTTTTT.